Detailed here is one T cell receptor (beta chain). The target antigen is unknown. One end of the junction is discordant with germline, which a read error may explain. The data belong to a study of blood T cells in healthy people across ages. Study findings and constraints: Using unsorted PBMCs precluded a conclusive naive versus antigen-experienced comparison.

Combining a sample-barcoded 5' primer with a J-beta primer mix, a second PCR ran for about 7 to 11 cycles. Carrying 12 random nucleotides, a template-switch adaptor labeled each individual cDNA molecule. Each CDR3 protein gets one entry after TCRdb re-called the 5' RACE reads with MiXCR. The table lists over 750,000 distinct CDR3 sequences, approximately 25% of them singletons, with roughly a tenth in the top ten. The length of the CDR3 is 16 residues. Looked up from germline, CDR1 is MGHRA and CDR2 is YSYEKL. The data were also submitted as part of a second study, on T cells of mothers and their children.

What was sequenced was blood. The rearrangement joins TRBV4-1 to TRBJ2-3; the match to TRBD2 covers 11 bases. This receptor was identified in a boy between 5 and 17 years old in good health. The CDR3 DNA follows: TGCGGCAGCAGCCCAATAGCGGGAGGGGATCCAGATACGCAGTATTTT. It codes for CGSSPIAGGDPDTQYF.